The T cell receptor beta chain under discussion was sequenced for a study of shared clonotypes between healthy human individuals. Naive CD8 cells lacked CD45RO, underwent positive selection for CCR7 and left out terminally differentiated effector memory CD45RA+ cells. The CDR3 covers 16 residues. Some clones are missing from TCRdb's copy, which holds only in-frame ones; the method was immunoSEQ multiplex PCR. This table has 760,000 or so clones, around 96% appearing once. This receptor was identified in a man younger than 45 in good health. The gene calls are TRBV21-1 and TRBJ1-5. TRBV21-1 constitutes a pseudogene. Source material: naive CD8+ T cells sorted from blood. The CDR3 loop is CASSKGNRRLKEPQHF. Here the CDR3 DNA reads TGTGCCAGCAGCAAAGGGAACAGGAGGTTAAAGGAGCCCCAGCATTTT.